This T cell receptor (beta chain) was sequenced in a study of OX40 agonist ivuxolimab in advanced cancers. The CDR3 runs to 14 residues. Germline V gene data show CDR1 as KGHSH and CDR2 as LQKENI. Trimming removed 4 bases from V and 3 bases from J, with 9 bases in between. The repertoire was sequenced with immunoSEQ multiplex PCR; TCRdb's copy has only in-frame clones and lacks some. The table lists some 70,000 clones, about nine tenths of them singletons, with roughly 1% in the top ten. Material: CD4+ or CD8+ T cells sorted from blood, obtained in a trial of the OX40 agonist ivuxolimab. The source is an adult with an advanced solid tumor such as melanoma, head and neck, liver or kidney cancer. The chain carries TRBV18 and TRBJ2-2; D is unresolved. The CDR3 loop reads CASSLLEDTGELFF. CDR3 bases: TGTGCCAGCTCACTGCTAGAAGACACCGGGGAGCTGTTTTTT. Variable domain in full (rest from reference TRBV18 and TRBJ2-2): NAGVMQNPRHLVRRRGQEARLRCSPMKGHSHVYWYRQLPEEGLKFMVYLQKENIIDESGMPKERFSAEFPKEGPSILRIQQVVRGDSAAYFCASSLLEDTGELFFGEGSRLTVL.